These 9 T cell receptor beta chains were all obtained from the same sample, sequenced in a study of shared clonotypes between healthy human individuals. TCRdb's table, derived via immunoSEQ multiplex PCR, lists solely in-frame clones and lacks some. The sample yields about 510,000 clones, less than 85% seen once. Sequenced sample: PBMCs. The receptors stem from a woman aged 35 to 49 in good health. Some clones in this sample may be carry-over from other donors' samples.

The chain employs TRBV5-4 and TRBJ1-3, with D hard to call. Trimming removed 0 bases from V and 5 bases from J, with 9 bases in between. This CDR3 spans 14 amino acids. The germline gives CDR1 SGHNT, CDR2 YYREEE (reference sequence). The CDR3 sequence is CASSLGNQRNTIYF. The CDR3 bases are TGTGCCAGCAGCTTGGGAAACCAGAGAAACACCATATATTTT.

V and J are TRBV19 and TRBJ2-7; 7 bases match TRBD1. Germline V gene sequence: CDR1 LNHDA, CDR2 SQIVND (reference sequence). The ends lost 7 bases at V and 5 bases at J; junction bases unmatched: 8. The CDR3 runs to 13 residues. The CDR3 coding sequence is TGTGCCAGTACTCCTACAGGGGTCGACGAGCAGTACTTC. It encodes CASTPTGVDEQYF.

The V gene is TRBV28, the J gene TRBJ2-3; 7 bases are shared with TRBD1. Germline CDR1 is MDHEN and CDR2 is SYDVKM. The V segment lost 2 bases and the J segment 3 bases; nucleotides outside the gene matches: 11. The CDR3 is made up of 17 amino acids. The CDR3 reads CASSLPSGGSRTDTQYF. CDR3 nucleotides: TGTGCCAGCAGTTTACCCTCAGGGGGATCAAGAACAGATACGCAGTATTTT.

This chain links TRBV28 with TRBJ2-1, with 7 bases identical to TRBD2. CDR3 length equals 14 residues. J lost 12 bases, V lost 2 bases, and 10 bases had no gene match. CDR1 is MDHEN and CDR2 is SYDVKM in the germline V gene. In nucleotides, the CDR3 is TGTGCCAGCAGTTTAGGAGCGGGATTTGGTAGGCAGTTCTTC. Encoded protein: CASSLGAGFGRQFF.

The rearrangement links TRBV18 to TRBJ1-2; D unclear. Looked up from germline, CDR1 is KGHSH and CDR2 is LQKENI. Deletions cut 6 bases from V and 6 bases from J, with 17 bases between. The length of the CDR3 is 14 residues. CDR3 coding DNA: TGTGCCAGCTCGGGGAGGCAGTCGACCCATGGCTACACCTTC. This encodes CASSGRQSTHGYTF.

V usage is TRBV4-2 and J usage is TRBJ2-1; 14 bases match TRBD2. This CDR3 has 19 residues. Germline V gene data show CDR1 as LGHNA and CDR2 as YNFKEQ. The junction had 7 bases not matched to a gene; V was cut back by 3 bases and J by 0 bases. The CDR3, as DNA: TGTGCCAGCAGCCAGCCCGGGACTAGCGGGAGTGGCTCCTACAATGAGCAGTTCTTC. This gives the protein CASSQPGTSGSGSYNEQFF.

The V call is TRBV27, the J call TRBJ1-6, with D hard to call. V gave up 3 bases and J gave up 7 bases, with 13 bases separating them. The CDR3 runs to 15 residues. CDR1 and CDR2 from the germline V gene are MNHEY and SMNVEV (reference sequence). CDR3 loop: CASSLAAPPNSPLHF. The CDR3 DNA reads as TGTGCCAGCAGTTTGGCGGCACCACCCAATTCACCCCTCCACTTT.

This CDR3 reads CASSLVVGGNSPLHF. The CDR3 nucleotides read TGTGCCAGCAGCTTAGTGGTAGGGGGCAATTCACCCCTCCACTTT. The chain couples TRBV11-2 to TRBJ1-6, with 7 nucleotides matching TRBD1. The CDR3 spans 15 residues. The germline gives CDR1 SGHAT, CDR2 FQNNGV. Trimming at V came to 1 base and at J to 7 bases, leaving 4 bases not matched to a gene.

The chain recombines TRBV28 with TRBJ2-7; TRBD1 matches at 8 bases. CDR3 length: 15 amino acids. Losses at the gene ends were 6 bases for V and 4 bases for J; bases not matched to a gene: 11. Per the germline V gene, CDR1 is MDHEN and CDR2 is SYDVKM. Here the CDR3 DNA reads TGTGCCAGCAGACCACCGACAGGGGCGGGGTACGAGCAGTACTTC. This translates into CASRPPTGAGYEQYF.